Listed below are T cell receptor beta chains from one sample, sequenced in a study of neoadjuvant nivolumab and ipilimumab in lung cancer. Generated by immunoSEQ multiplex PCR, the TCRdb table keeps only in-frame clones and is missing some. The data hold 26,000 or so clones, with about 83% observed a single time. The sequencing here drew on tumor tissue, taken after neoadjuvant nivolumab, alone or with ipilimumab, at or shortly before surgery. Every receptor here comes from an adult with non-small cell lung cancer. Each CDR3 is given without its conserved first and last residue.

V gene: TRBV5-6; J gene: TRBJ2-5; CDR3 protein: ASRRLGETQY
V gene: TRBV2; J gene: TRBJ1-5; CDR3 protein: ASSENRGGSQPQH
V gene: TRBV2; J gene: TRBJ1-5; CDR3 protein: ASSLGTPDQPQH
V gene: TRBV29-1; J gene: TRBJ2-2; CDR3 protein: SVDDQRRDGELF
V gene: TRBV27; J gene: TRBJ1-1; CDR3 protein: ASRGIGTEAF
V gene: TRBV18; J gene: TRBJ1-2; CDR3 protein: ASSPQTPSTTNYGYT
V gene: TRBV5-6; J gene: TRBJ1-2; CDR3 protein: ASSLTRGDGYT
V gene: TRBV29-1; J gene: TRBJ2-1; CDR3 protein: SVERGLNEQF
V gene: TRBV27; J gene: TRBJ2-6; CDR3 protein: ASSLLPVFRTLAGLSSGANVLT
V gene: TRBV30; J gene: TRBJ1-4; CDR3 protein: ALNSHTGRNEKLF
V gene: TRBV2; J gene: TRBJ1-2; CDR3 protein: ASSAQANYGYT
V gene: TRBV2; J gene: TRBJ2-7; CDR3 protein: ASRKGLAVGDEQY
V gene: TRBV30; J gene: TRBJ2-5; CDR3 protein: AWSRGVETQY
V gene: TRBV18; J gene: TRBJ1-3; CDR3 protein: ASSTLQDSSGNTIY
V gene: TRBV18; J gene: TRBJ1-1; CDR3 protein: ASSRDPNTEAF
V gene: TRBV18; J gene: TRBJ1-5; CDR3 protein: ASSPPPGDSNQPQH
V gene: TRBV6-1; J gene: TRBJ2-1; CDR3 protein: ASSRDRVSNEQF
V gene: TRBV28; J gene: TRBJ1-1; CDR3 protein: ASSQYTEAF
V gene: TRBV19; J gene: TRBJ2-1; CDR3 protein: ASSIDRGTSRYNEQF
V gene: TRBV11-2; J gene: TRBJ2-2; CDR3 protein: ASTEPGYANTGELF
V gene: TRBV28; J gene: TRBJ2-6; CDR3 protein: ETRARSGANVLT
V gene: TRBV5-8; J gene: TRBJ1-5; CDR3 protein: ASSSGGRGFIQPQH
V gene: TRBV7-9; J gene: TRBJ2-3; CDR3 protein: ASSQGLITDTQY
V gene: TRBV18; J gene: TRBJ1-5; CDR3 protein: ASSPGLGGQPQH
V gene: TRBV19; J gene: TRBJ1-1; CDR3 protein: ASSIVQNTEAF
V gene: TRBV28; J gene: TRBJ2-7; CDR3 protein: ASSGTSALYEQY
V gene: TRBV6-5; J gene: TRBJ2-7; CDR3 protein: ASHEGGSLSYEQY
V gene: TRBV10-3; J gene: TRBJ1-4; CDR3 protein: AISDPPGQGAEKLF
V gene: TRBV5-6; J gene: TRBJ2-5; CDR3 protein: ASSRQGTETQY
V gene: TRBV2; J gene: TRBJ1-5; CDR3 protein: ASSIQGPQH
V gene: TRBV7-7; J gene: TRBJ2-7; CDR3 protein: ASSSGEQGREQY
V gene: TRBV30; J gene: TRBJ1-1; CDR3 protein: AWSVLAEAF
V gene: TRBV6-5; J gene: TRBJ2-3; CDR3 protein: ASSYRGDTQY
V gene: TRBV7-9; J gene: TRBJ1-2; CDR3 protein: ASSFMEGGYT
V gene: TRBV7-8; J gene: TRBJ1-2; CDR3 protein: ASSARDRGQDGYT
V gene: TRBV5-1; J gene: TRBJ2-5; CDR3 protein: ASSRGGGETQY
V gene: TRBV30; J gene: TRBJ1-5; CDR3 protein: ASPGTGQH
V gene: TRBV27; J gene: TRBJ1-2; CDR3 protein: ATQNLDRGYYGYT
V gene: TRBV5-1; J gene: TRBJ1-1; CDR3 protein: ASSFGVDTEAF
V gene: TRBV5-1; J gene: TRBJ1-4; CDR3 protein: ASSEQGSNEKLF
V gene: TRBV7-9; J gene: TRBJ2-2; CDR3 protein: ASGPWGGTGELF
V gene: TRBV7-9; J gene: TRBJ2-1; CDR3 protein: ASSSRRGNEQF
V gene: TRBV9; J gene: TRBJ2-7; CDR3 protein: ASSTLGGEGDEQY
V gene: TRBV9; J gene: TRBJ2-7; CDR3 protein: ASSVGGPEYEQY
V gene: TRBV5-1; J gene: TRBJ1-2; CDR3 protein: ASSLGGTEGTGGYT